This TCR beta chain originates from a study of cytomegalovirus exposure and HLA in healthy donors. Turning to the study itself: Roughly 80 million unique TCRs from HLA-typed donors made up an early data release.

PCR used 60 Vbeta primers and 13 Jbeta primers. The method was immunoSEQ multiplex PCR; TCRdb's version includes in-frame clones alone and lacks a portion of them. Found here are approximately 140,000 clones, roughly three quarters of them singletons; the top ten hold approximately 0.97%. This CDR3 has 18 residues. V lost 0 bases to trimming and J lost 6 bases; unmatched junction nucleotides: 14. The germline CDR1 and CDR2 sequences are SEHNR and FQNEAQ (reference sequence). Study outcomes and limitations: Earlier analysis looked at TCR beta V segments, and most were productive about 87% or about 30% of the time.

A note on this clone: What it binds is unknown.

The chain links TRBV7-9 to TRBJ1-2, with 9 bases matching TRBD1. Sequences were obtained from PBMCs. The receptor was isolated from a man aged 18 to 29 in good health and CMV-seronegative. DNA for the CDR3: TGTGCCAGCAGCTTAGCCGAAAGTTTAGGACAGGGGAATGATGGCTACACCTTC. Its translation is CASSLAESLGQGNDGYTF.